The 8 T cell receptor beta chains presented below share a single source sample, sequenced in a study of cytomegalovirus exposure and HLA in healthy donors (TCRdb year 2017). The library was made by the immunoSEQ multiplex PCR assay. The multiplex PCR relied on a mix of 60 forward primers for TCR Vbeta segments and 13 reverse primers for TCR Jbeta segments. TCRdb re-hosts the immuneACCESS table, in-frame sequences only. Its copies lack some clones; in the studies checked, an unresolved V gene accounts for under half of them, and the cause for the rest is not known. For this sample the table gives over 85,000 clones, of which around 83% were detected only once. The ten largest clonotypes hold around 2.9% of the sample. The sequencing sample was made of PBMCs. The receptors were gathered from a woman aged 60-70 years in good health and CMV-seropositive.

The V gene is TRBV2, the J gene TRBJ1-5; D might be TRBD1 (6 bases). The CDR3 runs to 14 residues. Germline values: CDR1 SNHLY, CDR2 FYNNEI. Trimming cost V 5 bases and J 0 bases, with 8 bases left between them. The CDR3 DNA follows: TGTGCCAGCAGTAAGGACAGTAGCAATCAGCCCCAGCATTTT. This gives the protein CASSKDSSNQPQHF.

The chain employs TRBV5-1 and TRBJ2-7, with TRBD1 matching over 10 bases. CDR3 size: 15 residues. Germline V gene lookup returns CDR1 SGHRS and CDR2 YFSETQ. V was pared by 4 bases and J by 2 bases, with 6 bases of the junction left unmatched. The CDR3: CASSPFGTGAYEQYF. In DNA form, the CDR3 reads TGCGCCAGCAGCCCCTTCGGGACAGGGGCCTACGAGCAGTACTTC.

The table lists this clone with a few counts. V and J are TRBV6-1 and TRBJ2-4, with TRBD1 as a possible D gene (6 bases). The V end lost 3 bases, the J end lost 6 bases, and 21 bases lay between the germline ends. CDR3 size: 17 residues. Germline CDR1 reads MNHNS; CDR2 reads SASEGT. CDR3 region: CASSDAIWTERRNIQYF. The CDR3 DNA reads as TGTGCCAGCAGTGACGCGATCTGGACAGAAAGGAGAAACATTCAGTACTTC.

The chain uses TRBV27 and TRBJ2-5; D may be TRBD2 (6 bases). The germline V gene encodes CDR1 MNHEY and CDR2 SMNVEV (reference sequence). This CDR3 region has 11 residues. Trimming cost V 9 bases and J 4 bases, with 9 bases left between them. The CDR3 region has the DNA TGTGCCAGTGGGAGGCGAGAGACCCAGTACTTC. Protein sequence: CASGRRETQYF.

The J gene is TRBJ2-7, the V gene TRBV5-1, with 7 bases aligning to TRBD2. Germline V gives CDR1 SGHRS, CDR2 YFSETQ. V lost 7 bases and J lost 7; bases outside the gene matches: 14. The length of the CDR3 is 14 residues. DNA for the CDR3: TGCGCCAGCCTGACTAGCCCCGGGGGAAGGGAGCAGTACTTC. It yields the protein CASLTSPGGREQYF. Variable domain in full (rest from reference TRBV5-1 and TRBJ2-7): KAGVTQTPRYLIKTRGQQVTLSCSPISGHRSVSWYQQTPGQGLQFLFEYFSETQRNKGNFPGRFSGRQFSNSRSEMNVSTLELGDSALYLCASLTSPGGREQYFGPGTRLTVT.

The J gene is TRBJ1-1, the V gene TRBV18; D gene unclear. The V gene's germline CDR1 is KGHSH and CDR2 LQKENI. Trimming stripped 2 bases from V and 0 bases from J, with 4 bases between. CDR3 size: 13 residues. The DNA of the CDR3 is TGTGCCAGCTCACCAGAGATGAACACTGAAGCTTTCTTT. Translation: CASSPEMNTEAFF.

The chain links TRBV9 to TRBJ2-1; 7 bases are shared with TRBD1. The germline V gene encodes CDR1 SGDLS and CDR2 YYNGEE. The V and J ends lost 4 bases and 0 bases, in that order; junction bases with no gene match: 7. This CDR3 has 16 residues. The CDR3 here is CASSPMGQSSYNEQFF. The CDR3 nucleotides are TGTGCCAGCAGCCCCATGGGACAGAGCTCCTACAATGAGCAGTTCTTC.

The chain links TRBV5-6 to TRBJ1-2; tentatively, D is TRBD1 (5 bases). The V end lost 4 bases, the J end lost 7 bases, and 14 bases lay between the germline ends. Germline V gives CDR1 SGHDT, CDR2 YYEEEE. This CDR3 comprises 13 residues. Here the CDR3 DNA reads TGTGCCAGCAGCCTAGGCAGGGATACTGGCTACACCTTC. Protein: CASSLGRDTGYTF.